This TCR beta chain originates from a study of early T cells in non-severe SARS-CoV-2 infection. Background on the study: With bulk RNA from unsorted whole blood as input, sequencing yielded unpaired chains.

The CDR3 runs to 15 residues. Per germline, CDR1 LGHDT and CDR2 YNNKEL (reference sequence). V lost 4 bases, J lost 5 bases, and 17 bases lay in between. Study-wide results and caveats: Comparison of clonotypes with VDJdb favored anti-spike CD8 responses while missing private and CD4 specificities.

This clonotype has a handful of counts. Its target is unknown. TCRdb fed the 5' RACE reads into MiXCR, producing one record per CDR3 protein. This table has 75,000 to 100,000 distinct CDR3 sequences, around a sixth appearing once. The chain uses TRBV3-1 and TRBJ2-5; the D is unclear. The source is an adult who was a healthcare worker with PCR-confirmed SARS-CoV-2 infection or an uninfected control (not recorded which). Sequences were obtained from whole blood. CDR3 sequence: CASSLRPPDGETQYF. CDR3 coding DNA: TGTGCCAGCAGCCTTAGACCACCCGATGGGGAGACCCAGTACTTC.